The subject of this entry is one TCR beta chain. Amplification used 60 Vbeta primers and 13 Jbeta primers. The repertoire was sequenced with immunoSEQ multiplex PCR; TCRdb's copy has only in-frame clones and lacks some. The table lists about 130,000 clones, about 74% of them singletons. Trimming cost V 5 bases and J 0 bases; bases outside gene matches: 6. The CDR3 contains 15 residues. Germline CDR1 MNHNS, CDR2 SASEGT. This sample stems from a study of cytomegalovirus exposure and HLA in healthy donors. The clonotype was recovered from a middle-aged man in good health and CMV-seropositive. The V gene is TRBV6-1, the J gene TRBJ1-1; TRBD1 matches 7 bases. Sequenced input: PBMCs. The CDR3 DNA reads TGTGCCAGCAGTCACAGGACAGGCCTGAACACTGAAGCTTTCTTT. This translates into CASSHRTGLNTEAFF.